This is a list of T cell receptor beta chains from one sample in a study of regulatory T cells in long-lasting Graves disease. Via MiXCR, TCRdb re-called the multiplex PCR reads, giving one row per CDR3 protein. Of about 620,000 distinct CDR3 sequences detected, around 17% appear once; the ten largest clones hold 15% to 20%. These sequences were also reported in another study, on T cells in Graves' hyperthyroidism and ophthalmopathy.

Sequenced material: peripheral blood mononuclear cells (PBMCs), taken at new diagnosis, from a patient treated with antithyroid drugs. Receptor source: a woman in her twenties or thirties with Graves disease. Each CDR3 is given with its conserved first and last residue. Each record gives: J gene, V gene, D gene, clone size, CDR3 protein, CDR3 DNA. The D gene is left open where the match is weak. Clone size is given for some rows only: seen once, a few or many times, or a class if the clone is expanded.

TRBJ2-1 TRBV6-1 . many CASSAVYNEQFF TGTGCCAGCAGCGCAGTCTACAATGAGCAGTTCTTC
TRBJ2-1 TRBV10-2 . . CASRRERWGEQFF TGCGCCAGTAGACGGGAGAGGTGGGGGGAGCAGTTCTTC
TRBJ2-7 TRBV5-1 . many CASSLDISFGYEQYF TGCGCCAGCAGCTTGGATATCTCCTTCGGATACGAGCAGTACTTC
TRBJ1-1 TRBV18 . few CASSRTGKTEAFF TGTGCCAGCTCACGGACGGGGAAGACTGAAGCTTTCTTT
TRBJ2-7 TRBV18 . . CASSPQRGEEQYF TGTGCCAGCTCACCACAACGCGGGGAAGAGCAGTACTTC
TRBJ1-1 TRBV4-1 . . CASSPHPGTLDTEAFF TGCGCCAGCAGCCCGCACCCCGGGACCTTGGACACTGAAGCTTTCTTT
TRBJ2-5 TRBV24-1 . . CATSRGETQYF TGTGCCACCAGTCGAGGGGAGACCCAGTACTTC
TRBJ1-1 TRBV2 . many CASSEDSNTEAFF TGTGCCAGCAGTGAAGACAGCAACACTGAAGCTTTCTTT
TRBJ2-3 TRBV3-1 TRBD1 few CASSQEDRVTDTQYF TGTGCCAGCAGCCAAGAGGACAGGGTTACAGATACGCAGTATTTT
TRBJ2-1 TRBV27 TRBD2 many CASSLWAGGGNEQFF TGTGCCAGCAGTTTATGGGCGGGAGGGGGCAATGAGCAGTTCTTC
TRBJ2-1 TRBV7-3 TRBD2 . CASSPLGAGVDNEQFF TGTGCCAGCAGCCCACTCGGGGCGGGAGTCGACAATGAGCAGTTCTTC
TRBJ1-6 TRBV20-1 . . CSARDPGGNSPLHF TGCAGTGCTAGAGACCCCGGGGGTAATTCACCCCTCCACTTT
TRBJ2-7 TRBV30 TRBD1 . CAWRVQGTGYSVQYF TGTGCCTGGAGGGTACAAGGGACAGGGTATAGTGTGCAGTACTTC
TRBJ1-1 TRBV6-5 . many CASSYEKGTEAFF TGTGCCAGCAGTTACGAGAAAGGCACTGAAGCTTTCTTT
TRBJ2-2 TRBV27 TRBD1 . CASSLDRGNHGELFF TGTGCCAGCAGTTTAGACAGGGGGAATCACGGGGAGCTGTTTTTT
TRBJ1-1 TRBV28 . many CASTLTGRNTEAFF TGTGCCAGCACCTTGACCGGTCGGAACACTGAAGCTTTCTTT
TRBJ2-7 TRBV5-5 TRBD1 many CASSWGQGQYEQYF TGTGCCAGCAGCTGGGGACAGGGACAATACGAGCAGTACTTC
TRBJ1-1 TRBV6-5 TRBD1 many CASSFWVGGGNENTEAFF TGTGCCAGCAGTTTTTGGGTGGGAGGGGGCAACGAGAACACTGAAGCTTTCTTT
TRBJ1-1 TRBV7-9 TRBD1 many CASSATGAGTEAFF TGTGCCAGCAGCGCGACAGGGGCAGGGACTGAAGCTTTCTTT
TRBJ1-4 TRBV12-3/TRBV12-4 . many CASSLSARAEKLFF TGTGCCAGCAGTTTATCTGCCAGGGCAGAAAAACTGTTTTTT
TRBJ2-1 TRBV19 . few CASKGRISDNEQFF TGTGCCAGTAAGGGTCGAATATCCGACAATGAGCAGTTCTTC
TRBJ2-4 TRBV5-1 . many CASSLGSAAKNIQYF TGCGCCAGCAGCTTGGGGTCCGCTGCCAAAAACATTCAGTACTTC
TRBJ1-1 TRBV12-3/TRBV12-4 . many CASSPGIGGEAFF TGTGCCAGCAGTCCCGGTATAGGAGGTGAAGCTTTCTTT
TRBJ1-2 TRBV29-1 . few CSARGRSDGYTF TGCAGCGCCCGAGGGAGATCTGATGGCTACACCTTC
TRBJ2-5 TRBV28 . many CASRALDTPQETQYF TGTGCCAGCCGCGCGTTAGACACCCCCCAAGAGACCCAGTACTTC
TRBJ2-7 TRBV13 TRBD2 few CASSPRLAGHYEQYF TGTGCCAGCAGCCCAAGACTAGCGGGACACTACGAGCAGTACTTC
TRBJ2-5 TRBV7-9 TRBD2 . CASSPGLAAEKTQYF TGTGCCAGCAGCCCGGGACTAGCGGCGGAGAAGACCCAGTACTTC
TRBJ1-4 TRBV19 TRBD1 few CASRRDRSTNEKLFF TGTGCCAGTAGAAGGGACAGATCAACTAATGAAAAACTGTTTTTT
TRBJ1-4 TRBV5-1 . many CASSSHNEKLFF TGTGCCAGCAGCTCGCATAATGAAAAACTGTTTTTT
TRBJ1-2 TRBV24-1 . few CATSDPTRSAINYGYTF TGTGCCACCAGTGATCCCACCCGGTCAGCCATTAACTATGGCTACACCTTC
TRBJ1-1 TRBV6-1 . many CASSKSIQGSTEAFF TGTGCCAGCAGCAAGTCGATCCAGGGAAGCACTGAAGCTTTCTTT
TRBJ1-5 TRBV19 TRBD1 . CASSPGQGSPQPQHF TGTGCCAGTAGCCCCGGACAGGGCAGCCCCCAGCCCCAGCATTTT
TRBJ1-2 TRBV28 . many CASTGAILNLYGYTF TGTGCCAGCACGGGGGCTATCTTGAATTTATATGGCTACACCTTC
TRBJ2-3 TRBV7-3 TRBD2 many CASSLGRAPDTQYF TGTGCCAGCAGCTTGGGGAGGGCCCCAGATACGCAGTATTTT
TRBJ2-7 TRBV7-2 . few CASSLAGVPGHYEQYF TGTGCCAGCAGCTTAGCAGGGGTTCCCGGCCACTACGAGCAGTACTTC
TRBJ1-2 TRBV29-1 . many CSVGTEGYGYTF TGCAGCGTTGGGACAGAAGGATATGGCTACACCTTC
TRBJ2-1 TRBV28 TRBD1 few CASSSGGSNNEQFF TGTGCCAGCTCTTCAGGGGGCTCTAACAATGAGCAGTTCTTC
TRBJ2-2 TRBV7-8 . . CASSLVAGLLSGELFF TGTGCCAGCAGCTTAGTGGCGGGACTGCTCTCCGGGGAGCTGTTTTTT
TRBJ1-2 TRBV6-1 . many CASSEAGGNGYTF TGTGCCAGCAGTGAAGCTGGCGGGAATGGCTACACCTTC